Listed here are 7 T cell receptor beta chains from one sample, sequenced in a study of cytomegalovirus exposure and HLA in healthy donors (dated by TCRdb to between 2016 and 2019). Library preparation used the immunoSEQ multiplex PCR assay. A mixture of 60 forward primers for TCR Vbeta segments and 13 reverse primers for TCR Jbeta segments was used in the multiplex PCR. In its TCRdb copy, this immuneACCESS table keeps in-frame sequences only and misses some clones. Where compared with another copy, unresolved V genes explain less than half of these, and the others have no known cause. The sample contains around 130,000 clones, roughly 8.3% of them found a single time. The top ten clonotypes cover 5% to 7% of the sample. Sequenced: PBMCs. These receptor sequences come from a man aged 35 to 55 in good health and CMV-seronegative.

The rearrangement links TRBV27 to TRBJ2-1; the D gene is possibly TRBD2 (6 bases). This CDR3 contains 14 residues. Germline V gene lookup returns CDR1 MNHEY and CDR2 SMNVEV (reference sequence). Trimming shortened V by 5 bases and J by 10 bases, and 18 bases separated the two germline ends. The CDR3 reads CASSPLLGGNEQFF. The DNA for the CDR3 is TGTGCCAGCAGTCCCCTCCTAGGAGGGAACGAGCAGTTCTTC.

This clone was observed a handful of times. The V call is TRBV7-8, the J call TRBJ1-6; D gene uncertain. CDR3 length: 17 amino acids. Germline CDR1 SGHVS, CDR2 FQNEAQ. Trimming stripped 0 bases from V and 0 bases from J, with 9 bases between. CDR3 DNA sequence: TGTGCCAGCAGCTTAGCCCTGCCGAGCTCCTATAATTCACCCCTCCACTTT. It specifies CASSLALPSSYNSPLHF.

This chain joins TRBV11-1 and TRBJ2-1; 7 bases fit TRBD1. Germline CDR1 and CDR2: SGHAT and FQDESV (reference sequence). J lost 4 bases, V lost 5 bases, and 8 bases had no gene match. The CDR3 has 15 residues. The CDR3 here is CASSRTGTEYNEQFF. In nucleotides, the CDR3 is TGTGCCAGCAGCAGAACCGGGACAGAATACAATGAGCAGTTCTTC.

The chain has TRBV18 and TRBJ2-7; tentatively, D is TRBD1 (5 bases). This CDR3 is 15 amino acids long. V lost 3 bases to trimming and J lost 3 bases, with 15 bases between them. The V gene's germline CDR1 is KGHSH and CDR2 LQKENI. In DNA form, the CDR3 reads TGTGCCAGCTCACCCAGGGTTAGTGGTGGCTACGAGCAGTACTTC. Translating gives CASSPRVSGGYEQYF.

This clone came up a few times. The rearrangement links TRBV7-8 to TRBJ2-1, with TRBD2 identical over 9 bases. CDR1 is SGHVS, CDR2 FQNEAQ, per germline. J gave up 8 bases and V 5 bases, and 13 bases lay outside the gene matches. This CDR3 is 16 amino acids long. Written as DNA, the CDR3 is TGTGCCAGCAGCGGGCGATGGCGGGGGGGAGAGCATGAGCAGTTCTTC. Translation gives CASSGRWRGGEHEQFF.

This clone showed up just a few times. Here the CDR3 DNA reads TGTGCCAGCAGTCCTCCGCCGGGGAACGGCGAGCAGTACTTC. Amino acids: CASSPPPGNGEQYF. The chain couples TRBV28 to TRBJ2-7; possible D gene TRBD2, 5 bases. V was cut by 5 bases and J by 6 bases, with 17 bases left in between. From germline, CDR1 is MDHEN and CDR2 SYDVKM. There are 14 residues in the CDR3.

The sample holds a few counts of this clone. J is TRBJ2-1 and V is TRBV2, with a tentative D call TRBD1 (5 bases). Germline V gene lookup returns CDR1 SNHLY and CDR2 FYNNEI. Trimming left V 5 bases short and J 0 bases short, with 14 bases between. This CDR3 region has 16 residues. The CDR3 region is CASSRYRQSSYNEQFF. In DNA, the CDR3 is TGTGCCAGCAGTAGATATCGACAGAGCTCCTACAATGAGCAGTTCTTC.